This T cell receptor beta chain originates from a study of regulatory T cells in long-lasting Graves disease. Sequencing libraries for TCR beta were prepared with iRepertoire HTBI primers and Arm-PCR of CDR3 regions. TCRdb redid the calling of the multiplex PCR reads with MiXCR, one entry per CDR3 protein. The sample records 250,000 or so distinct CDR3 sequences, 18% being singletons. This clonotype was counted ten times or more. Noted time point: newly diagnosed GD, antithyroid drugs for less than 3 months. Following extraction of RNA from PBMCs, that RNA was used to make the TCR library. Trimming at V came to 6 bases and at J to 2 bases, leaving 10 bases not matched to a gene. The CDR3 has 15 amino acids. Germline CDR1 is MNHEY and CDR2 is SMNVEV (reference sequence). This sample also appeared in a second study, on T cells in Graves' hyperthyroidism and ophthalmopathy.

This TCR was recovered from a woman aged 25-40 years with Graves disease. This sample comprised peripheral blood mononuclear cells (PBMCs), obtained at new diagnosis, from a patient treated with antithyroid drugs. This sequence joins TRBV27 and TRBJ2-7; 7 nucleotides align to TRBD1. The chain's CDR3 is CASSRDSSSTYEQYF. For the CDR3, the DNA is TGTGCCAGCAGCCGGGACAGTTCAAGTACCTACGAGCAGTACTTC.